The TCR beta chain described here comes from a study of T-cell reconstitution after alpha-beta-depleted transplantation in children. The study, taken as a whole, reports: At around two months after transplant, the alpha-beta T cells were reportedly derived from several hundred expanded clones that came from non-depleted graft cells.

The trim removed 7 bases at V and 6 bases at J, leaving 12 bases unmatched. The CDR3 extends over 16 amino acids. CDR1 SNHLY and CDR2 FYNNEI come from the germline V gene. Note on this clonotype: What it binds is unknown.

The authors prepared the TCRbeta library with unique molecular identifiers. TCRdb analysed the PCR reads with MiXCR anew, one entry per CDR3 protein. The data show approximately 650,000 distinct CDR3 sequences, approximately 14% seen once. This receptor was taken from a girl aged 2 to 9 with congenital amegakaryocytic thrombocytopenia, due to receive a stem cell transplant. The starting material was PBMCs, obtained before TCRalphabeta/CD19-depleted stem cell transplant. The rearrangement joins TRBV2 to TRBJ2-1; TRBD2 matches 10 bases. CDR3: CASMKDLAGDRNEQFF. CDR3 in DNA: TGTGCCAGCATGAAAGACCTAGCGGGAGATCGCAATGAGCAGTTCTTC.